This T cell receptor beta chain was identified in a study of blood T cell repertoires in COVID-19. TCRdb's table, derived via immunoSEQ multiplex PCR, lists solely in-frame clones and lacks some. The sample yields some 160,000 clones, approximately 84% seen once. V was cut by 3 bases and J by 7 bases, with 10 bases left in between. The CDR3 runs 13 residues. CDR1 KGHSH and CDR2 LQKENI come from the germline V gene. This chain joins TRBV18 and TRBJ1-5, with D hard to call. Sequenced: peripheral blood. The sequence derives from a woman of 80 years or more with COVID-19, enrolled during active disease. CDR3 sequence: CASSPQNGQPQHF. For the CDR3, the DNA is TGTGCCAGCTCACCCCAAAACGGGCAGCCCCAGCATTTT.